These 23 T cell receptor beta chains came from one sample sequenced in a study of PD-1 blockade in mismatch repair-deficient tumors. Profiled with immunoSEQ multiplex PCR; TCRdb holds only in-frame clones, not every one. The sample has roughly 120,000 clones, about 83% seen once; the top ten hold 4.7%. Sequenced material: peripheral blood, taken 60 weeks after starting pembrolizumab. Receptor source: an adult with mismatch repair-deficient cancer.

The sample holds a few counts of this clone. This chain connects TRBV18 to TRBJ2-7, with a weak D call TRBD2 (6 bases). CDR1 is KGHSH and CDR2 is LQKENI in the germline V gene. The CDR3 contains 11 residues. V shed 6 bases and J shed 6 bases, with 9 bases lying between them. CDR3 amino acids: CASSEGGEQYF. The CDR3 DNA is TGTGCCAGCTCCGAGGGAGGCGAGCAGTACTTC.

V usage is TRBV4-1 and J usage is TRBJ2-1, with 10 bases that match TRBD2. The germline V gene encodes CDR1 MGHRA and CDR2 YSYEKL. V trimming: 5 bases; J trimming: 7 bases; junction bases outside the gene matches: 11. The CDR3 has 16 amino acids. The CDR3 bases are TGCGCCAGCAGCGGTCAGCGGGAGGGCTTTGAAAATGAGCAGTTCTTC. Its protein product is CASSGQREGFENEQFF.

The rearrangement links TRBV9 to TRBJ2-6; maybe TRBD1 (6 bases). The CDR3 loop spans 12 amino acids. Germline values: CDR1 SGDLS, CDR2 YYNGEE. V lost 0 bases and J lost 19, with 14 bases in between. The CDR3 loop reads CASSVGAGELTF. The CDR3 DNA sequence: TGTGCCAGCAGCGTAGGGGCAGGGGAATTAACTTTC.

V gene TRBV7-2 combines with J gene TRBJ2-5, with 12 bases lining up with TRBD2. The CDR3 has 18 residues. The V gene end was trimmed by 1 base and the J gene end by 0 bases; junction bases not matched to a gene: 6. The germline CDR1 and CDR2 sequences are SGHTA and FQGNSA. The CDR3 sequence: CASSLELAGGGDQETQYF. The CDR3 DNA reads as TGTGCCAGCAGCTTAGAGCTAGCGGGAGGGGGGGACCAAGAGACCCAGTACTTC.

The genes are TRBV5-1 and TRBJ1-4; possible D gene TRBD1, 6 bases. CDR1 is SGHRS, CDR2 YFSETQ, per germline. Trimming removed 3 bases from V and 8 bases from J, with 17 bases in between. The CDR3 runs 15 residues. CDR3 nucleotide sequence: TGCGCCAGCAGCTGGCTACAGGGCGGACGAGAAAAACTGTTTTTT. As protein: CASSWLQGGREKLFF. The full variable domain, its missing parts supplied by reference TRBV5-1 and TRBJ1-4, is KAGVTQTPRYLIKTRGQQVTLSCSPISGHRSVSWYQQTPGQGLQFLFEYFSETQRNKGNFPGRFSGRQFSNSRSEMNVSTLELGDSALYLCASSWLQGGREKLFFGSGTQLSVL.

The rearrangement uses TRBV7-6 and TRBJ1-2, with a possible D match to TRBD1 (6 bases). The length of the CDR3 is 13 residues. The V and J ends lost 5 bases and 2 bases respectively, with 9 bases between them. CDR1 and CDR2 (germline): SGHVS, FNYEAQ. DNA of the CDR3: TGTGCCAGCAGCCCTGGACAGAACTATGGCTACACCTTC. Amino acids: CASSPGQNYGYTF.

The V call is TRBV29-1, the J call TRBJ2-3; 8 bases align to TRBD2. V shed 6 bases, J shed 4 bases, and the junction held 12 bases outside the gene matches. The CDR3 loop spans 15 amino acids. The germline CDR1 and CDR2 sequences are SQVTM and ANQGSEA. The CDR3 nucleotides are TGCAGCGTCGCACGGTTAGCGGGACCGGCAGATACGCAGTATTTT. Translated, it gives CSVARLAGPADTQYF.

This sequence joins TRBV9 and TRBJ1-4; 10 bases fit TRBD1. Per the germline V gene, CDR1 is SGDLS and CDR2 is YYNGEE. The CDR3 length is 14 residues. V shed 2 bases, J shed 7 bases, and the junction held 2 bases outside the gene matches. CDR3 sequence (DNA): TGTGCCAGCAGCGTCCGGGACAGGGGTGAAAAACTGTTTTTT. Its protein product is CASSVRDRGEKLFF.

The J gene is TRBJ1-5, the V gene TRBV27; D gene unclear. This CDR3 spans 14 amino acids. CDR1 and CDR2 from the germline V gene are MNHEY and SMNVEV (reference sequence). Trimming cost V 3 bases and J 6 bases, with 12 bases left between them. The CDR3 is CASSFLGFGQPQHF. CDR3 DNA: TGTGCCAGCAGTTTTCTAGGGTTCGGTCAGCCCCAGCATTTT.

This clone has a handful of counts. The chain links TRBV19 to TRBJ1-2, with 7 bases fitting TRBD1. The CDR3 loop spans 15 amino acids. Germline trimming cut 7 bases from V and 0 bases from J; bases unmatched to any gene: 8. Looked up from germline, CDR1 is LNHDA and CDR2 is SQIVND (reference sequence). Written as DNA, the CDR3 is TGTGCCAGTACCGCAGGGGGGAGTACTAACTATGGCTACACCTTC. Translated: CASTAGGSTNYGYTF. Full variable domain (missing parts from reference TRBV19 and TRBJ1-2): DGGITQSPKYLFRKEGQNVTLSCEQNLNHDAMYWYRQDPGQGLRLIYYSQIVNDFQKGDIAEGYSVSREKKESFPLTVTSAQKNPTAFYLCASTAGGSTNYGYTFGSGTRLTVV.

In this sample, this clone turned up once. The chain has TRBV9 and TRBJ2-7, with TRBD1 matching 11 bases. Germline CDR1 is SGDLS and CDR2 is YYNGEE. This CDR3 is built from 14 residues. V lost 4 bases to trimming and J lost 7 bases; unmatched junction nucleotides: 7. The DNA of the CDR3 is TGTGCCAGCAGCTCCGGGACAGGGGGTCCGGAGCAGTACTTC. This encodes CASSSGTGGPEQYF.

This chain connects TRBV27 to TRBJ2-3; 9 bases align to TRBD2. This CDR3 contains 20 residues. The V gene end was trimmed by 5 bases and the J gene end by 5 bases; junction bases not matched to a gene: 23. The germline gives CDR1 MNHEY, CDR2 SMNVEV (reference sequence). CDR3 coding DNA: TGTGCCAGCAGTCCCAGATTTCGGACTAGCGAGACTCGGGTCGGAGATACGCAGTATTTT. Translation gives CASSPRFRTSETRVGDTQYF.

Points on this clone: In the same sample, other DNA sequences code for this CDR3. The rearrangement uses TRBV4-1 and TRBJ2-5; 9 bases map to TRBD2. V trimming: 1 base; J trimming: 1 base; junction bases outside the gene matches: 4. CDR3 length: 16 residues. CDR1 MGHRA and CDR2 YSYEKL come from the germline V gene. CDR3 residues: CASSQVWREGQETQYF. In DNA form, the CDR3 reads TGCGCCAGCAGCCAAGTATGGCGGGAGGGCCAAGAGACCCAGTACTTC.

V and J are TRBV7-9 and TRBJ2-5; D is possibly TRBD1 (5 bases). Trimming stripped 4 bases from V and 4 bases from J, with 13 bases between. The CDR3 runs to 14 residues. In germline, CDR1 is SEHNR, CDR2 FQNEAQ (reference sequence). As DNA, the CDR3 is TGTGCCAGCAGCTGGGTAGGGGCGACAGAGACCCAGTACTTC. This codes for CASSWVGATETQYF.

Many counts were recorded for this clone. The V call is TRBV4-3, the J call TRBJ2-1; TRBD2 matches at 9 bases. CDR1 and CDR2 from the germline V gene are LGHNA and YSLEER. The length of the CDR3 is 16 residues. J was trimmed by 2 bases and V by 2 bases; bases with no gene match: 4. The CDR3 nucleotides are TGCGCCAGCAGCCAAAGACCTAGCGGGACCTACAATGAGCAGTTCTTC. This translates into CASSQRPSGTYNEQFF.

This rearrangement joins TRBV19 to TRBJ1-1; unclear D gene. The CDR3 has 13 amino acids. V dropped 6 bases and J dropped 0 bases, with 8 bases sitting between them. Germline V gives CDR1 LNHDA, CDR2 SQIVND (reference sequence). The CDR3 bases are TGTGCCAGTAGGATGGGGTTGAACACTGAAGCTTTCTTT. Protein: CASRMGLNTEAFF.

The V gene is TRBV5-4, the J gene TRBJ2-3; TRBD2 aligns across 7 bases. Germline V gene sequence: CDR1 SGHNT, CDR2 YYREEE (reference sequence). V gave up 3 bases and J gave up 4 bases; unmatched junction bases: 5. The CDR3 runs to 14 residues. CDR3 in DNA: TGTGCCAGCAGCTGGACTAGTCAGTCAGATACGCAGTATTTT. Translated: CASSWTSQSDTQYF.

The CDR3 nucleotides are TGTGCCAGCAGCTTATCAGGGGGCGGTCAGCCCCAGCATTTT. Translated, it gives CASSLSGGGQPQHF. V usage is TRBV7-8 and J usage is TRBJ1-5; 8 positions agree with TRBD1. The CDR3 length is 14 residues. Germline values: CDR1 SGHVS, CDR2 FQNEAQ. J lost 6 bases, V lost 2 bases, and 3 bases had no gene match.

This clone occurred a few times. CDR3 in amino acids: CASRRTSGYNTGELFF. In DNA, the CDR3 is TGTGCCAGCAGACGGACTAGCGGATATAACACCGGGGAGCTGTTTTTT. This chain connects TRBV7-8 to TRBJ2-2, with 10 nucleotides matching TRBD2. The trim removed 6 bases at V and 2 bases at J, leaving 6 bases unmatched. This CDR3 region has 16 residues. Germline CDR1 and CDR2: SGHVS and FQNEAQ.

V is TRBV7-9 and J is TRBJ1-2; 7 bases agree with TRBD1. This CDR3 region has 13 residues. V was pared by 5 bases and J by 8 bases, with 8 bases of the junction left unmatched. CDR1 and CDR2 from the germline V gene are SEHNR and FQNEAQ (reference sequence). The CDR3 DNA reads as TGTGCCAGCAGCCCAGGGGGAAAAGGAGGCTACACCTTC. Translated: CASSPGGKGGYTF.

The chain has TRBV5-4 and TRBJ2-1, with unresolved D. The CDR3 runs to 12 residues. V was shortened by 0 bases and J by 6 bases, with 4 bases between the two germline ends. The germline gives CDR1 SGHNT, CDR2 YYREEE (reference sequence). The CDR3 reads CASSLAGNEQFF. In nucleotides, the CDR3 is TGTGCCAGCAGCTTGGCGGGCAATGAGCAGTTCTTC.

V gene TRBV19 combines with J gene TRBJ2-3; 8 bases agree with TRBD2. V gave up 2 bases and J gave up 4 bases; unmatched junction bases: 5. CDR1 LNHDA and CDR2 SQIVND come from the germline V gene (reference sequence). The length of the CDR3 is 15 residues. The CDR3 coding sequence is TGTGCCAGTAGTATAACGAGCGGGAGCCCAGATACGCAGTATTTT. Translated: CASSITSGSPDTQYF.

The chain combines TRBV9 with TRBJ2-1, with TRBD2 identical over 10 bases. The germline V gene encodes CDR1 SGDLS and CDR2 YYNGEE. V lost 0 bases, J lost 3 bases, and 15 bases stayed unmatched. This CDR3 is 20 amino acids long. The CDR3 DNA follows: TGTGCCAGCAGCGTAGCTCCTACGGTAGCGGGAGGTCAGGGCTACAATGAGCAGTTCTTC. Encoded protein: CASSVAPTVAGGQGYNEQFF.